The clone carrying this TCR beta chain was seen only a few times. The CDR3 has 14 amino acids. J gave up 6 bases and V 4 bases, and 2 bases lay outside the gene matches. Fresh peripheral blood, 10 ml, yielded the PBMCs. The data were taken from a study of T cells in Graves' hyperthyroidism and ophthalmopathy. On the study more broadly: The initial diagnosis was the point when peripheral blood was collected, ahead of any treatment.

Amplified TCR beta CDR3 regions derived from RNA transcripts. When the TCR CDR3 underwent first-round RT-PCR, the HTBI primer set was used. Each CDR3 protein is one row after TCRdb ran MiXCR on the multiplex PCR reads. This table has 450,000 to 650,000 distinct CDR3 sequences, roughly 20% appearing once. The source is a man between 18 and 35 years old with Graves' hyperthyroidism. Sequencing used blood. The V gene is TRBV12-3 or TRBV12-4, the J gene TRBJ2-2; 10 bases agree with TRBD1. CDR3 protein: CASSWTGGAGELFF. CDR3 coding DNA: TGTGCCAGCAGTTGGACAGGGGGAGCCGGGGAGCTGTTTTTT.